The 3 T cell receptor beta chains below come from one sample, sequenced in a study of cytomegalovirus exposure and HLA in healthy donors. PCR involved 60 Vbeta and 13 Jbeta primers. The protocol was immunoSEQ multiplex PCR, while the TCRdb copy is restricted to in-frame clones and leaves out a portion. In the table there are 90,000 to 130,000 clones, 80% to 85% of which are singletons. Sequencing was carried out using PBMCs. These receptors all come from a young man in good health and CMV-seropositive.

The sample holds a few counts of this clone. The germline gene is not matched at one end of the junction; a read error may be the cause. V is TRBV19 and J is TRBJ2-1; D perhaps matches TRBD1 (5 bases). The CDR3 is 13 residues long. Looked up from germline, CDR1 is LNHDA and CDR2 is SQIVND (reference sequence). CDR3 residues: CASRIGVENEQFF. CDR3 nucleotide sequence: TGTGCCAGTAGAATAGGGGTGGAGAATGAGCAGTTCTTC.

The V gene is TRBV5-6, the J gene TRBJ2-3; TRBD2 is a possible D gene (6 bases). V was clipped by 4 bases and J by 5 bases, with 14 bases between them. CDR3 length: 14 residues. CDR1 SGHDT and CDR2 YYEEEE come from the germline V gene. In nucleotides, the CDR3 is TGTGCCAGCAGCCTAAGCCCGGGACTAGATACGCAGTATTTT. It encodes CASSLSPGLDTQYF.

This clone has a handful of counts. The V gene is TRBV27, the J gene TRBJ1-2; D unclear. Germline V gene data show CDR1 as MNHEY and CDR2 as SMNVEV (reference sequence). V was cut by 5 bases and J by 9 bases, with 16 bases left in between. This CDR3 region has 13 residues. The DNA for the CDR3 is TGTGCCAGCAGTCCAAACAACCCCTCCAGCTACACCTTC. As protein: CASSPNNPSSYTF.